Here is one T cell receptor beta chain with its context. No antigen is known for it. Clones were read by immunoSEQ multiplex PCR, and TCRdb kept only the in-frame ones, dropping some. The table records approximately 100,000 clones, less than 95% of them present only once. Per germline, CDR1 LGHNA and CDR2 YSLEER. V lost 2 bases, J lost 1 base, and 22 bases lay in between. CDR3 length: 19 residues. This sample was included in a study of T cell responses to AZD1222 COVID-19 vaccine. Study results and limitations: Only after the peak T cell response were repertoires sampled. Breadth and depth of Spike-specific TCRs rose after two AZD1222 doses.

Sequencing used peripheral blood, obtained 28 days after the second AZD1222 dose. The V call is TRBV4-3, the J call TRBJ2-3; D is undetermined. The sequence came from an adult who received the AZD1222 COVID-19 vaccine. This CDR3 reads CASSQIASGPSRRTDTQYF. The CDR3 DNA follows: TGCGCCAGCAGCCAAATCGCATCAGGACCATCACGCCGCACAGATACGCAGTATTTT.